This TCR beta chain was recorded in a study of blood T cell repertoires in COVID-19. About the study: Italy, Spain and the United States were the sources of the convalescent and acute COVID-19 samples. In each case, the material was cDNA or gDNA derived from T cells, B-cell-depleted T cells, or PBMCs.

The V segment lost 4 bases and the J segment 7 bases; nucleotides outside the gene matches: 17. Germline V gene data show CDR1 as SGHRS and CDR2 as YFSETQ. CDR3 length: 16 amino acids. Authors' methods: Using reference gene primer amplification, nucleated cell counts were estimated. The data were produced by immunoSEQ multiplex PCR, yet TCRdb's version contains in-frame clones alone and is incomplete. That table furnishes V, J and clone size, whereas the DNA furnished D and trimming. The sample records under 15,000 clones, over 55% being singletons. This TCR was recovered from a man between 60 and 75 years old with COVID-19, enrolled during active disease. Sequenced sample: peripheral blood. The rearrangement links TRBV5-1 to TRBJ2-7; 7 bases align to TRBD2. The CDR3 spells CASSARGSGGREEQYF. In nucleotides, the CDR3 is TGCGCCAGCAGCGCTCGCGGGTCGGGCGGGAGAGAGGAGCAGTACTTC.